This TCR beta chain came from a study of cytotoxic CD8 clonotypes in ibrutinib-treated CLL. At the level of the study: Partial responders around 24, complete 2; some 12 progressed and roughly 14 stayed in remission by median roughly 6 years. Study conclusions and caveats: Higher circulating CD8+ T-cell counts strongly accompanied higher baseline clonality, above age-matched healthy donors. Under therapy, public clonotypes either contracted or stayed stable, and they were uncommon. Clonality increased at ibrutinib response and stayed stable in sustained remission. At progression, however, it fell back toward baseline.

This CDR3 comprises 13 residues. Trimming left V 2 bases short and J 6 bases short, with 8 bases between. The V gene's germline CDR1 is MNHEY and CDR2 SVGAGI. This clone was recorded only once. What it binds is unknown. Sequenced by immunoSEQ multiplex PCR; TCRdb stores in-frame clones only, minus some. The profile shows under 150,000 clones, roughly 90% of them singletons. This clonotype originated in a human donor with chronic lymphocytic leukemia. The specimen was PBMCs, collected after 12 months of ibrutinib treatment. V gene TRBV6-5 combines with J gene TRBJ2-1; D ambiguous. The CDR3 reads CASSYLGINEQFF. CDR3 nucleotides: TGTGCCAGCAGTTACCTGGGCATCAATGAGCAGTTCTTC.